Sequencing of this T cell receptor (beta chain) was carried out in a study of T cell responses to AZD1222 COVID-19 vaccine. The repertoire was sequenced with immunoSEQ multiplex PCR; TCRdb's copy has only in-frame clones and lacks some. The table has around 160,000 clones, 82% seen once; the top ten hold roughly 4%. Comments on this clone: The antigen remains unidentified.

Trimming pared 0 bases from V and 5 bases from J, leaving 16 bases between. In germline, CDR1 is MGHRA, CDR2 YSYEKL. This CDR3 spans 16 amino acids. Study-wide findings and caveats: The study found Spike-specific TCR breadth and depth rose after two AZD1222 doses.

V usage is TRBV4-1 and J usage is TRBJ1-1; D is undetermined. This TCR derives from an adult in good health. The sequences come from peripheral blood, collected on day 0 of MenACWY control vaccination. This chain's CDR3 is CASSQDENGEGTEAFF. The CDR3 region has the DNA TGCGCCAGCAGCCAAGATGAAAATGGTGAGGGAACTGAAGCTTTCTTT.